This T cell receptor (beta chain) derives from a study of shared clonotypes between healthy human individuals. The data were produced by immunoSEQ multiplex PCR, yet TCRdb's version contains in-frame clones alone and is incomplete. In the table there are fewer than 3 million clones, around 92% of which are singletons. Regarding this clone: Its specificity is unknown.

The length of the CDR3 is 13 residues. V was shortened by 5 bases and J by 1 base, with 7 bases between the two germline ends. Germline values: CDR1 PRHDT, CDR2 FYEKMQ (reference sequence). Whole-study findings and limits: Clonotypes shared by all four donors outscored non-shared clonotypes in generation probability.

This rearrangement joins TRBV13 to TRBJ2-3; D call uncertain. The sequenced sample was naive CD4+ T cells from PBMCs. Stated subset: CD45RA+ positively selected. The receptor was isolated from a man aged 18 to 35 in good health. Some clones in this sample may be carry-over from other donors' samples. CDR3: CASSIPGTDTQYF. The CDR3 bases are TGTGCCAGCAGCATACCGGGCACAGATACGCAGTATTTT.